This T cell receptor (beta chain) was identified during a study of blood T cells in healthy people across ages. Combining a sample-barcoded 5' primer with a J-beta primer mix, a second PCR ran for about 6 to 11 cycles. TCRdb reanalysed the 5' RACE reads using MiXCR and keeps one entry per CDR3 protein. The sample comprises 1.5 million to 2 million distinct CDR3 sequences, 30% to 40% of which are singletons, and 10% to 12% rests with the top ten. This clonotype was seen a handful of times. Its target is not known. The junction does not match germline at one end; this may be a read error. Study conclusions and caveats: Among long-lived donors, naive CD4+ cells were more numerous and diversity higher than in aged donors.

There are 18 residues in the CDR3. The germline V gene encodes CDR1 MGHRA and CDR2 YSYEKL. This sequence originates from a woman in her twenties or thirties in good health. The sequenced sample was blood. The chain carries TRBV4-1 and TRBJ2-7; unclear D gene. The CDR3 is CTSSPVVGGVGPSYEQYF. In nucleotides, the CDR3 is TGCACCAGCAGCCCAGTAGTAGGCGGAGTAGGACCTTCCTACGAGCAGTACTTC.